Each of the 13 T cell receptor beta chains below was sequenced from the same sample in a study of neurological immune-mediated disorders. TCRdb used MiXCR to reprocess the 5' RACE reads, holding one entry per CDR3 protein. The repertoire holds about 120,000 distinct CDR3 sequences, with about 3.2% as singletons. Sequencing input: PBMCs. The receptors stem from a woman aged 30 to 39 with multiple sclerosis.

V gene TRBV20-1 combines with J gene TRBJ2-3, with TRBD1 as a possible D gene (5 bases). Looked up from germline, CDR1 is DFQATT and CDR2 is SNEGSKA (reference sequence). The V gene lost 4 bases and the J gene lost 6 bases, with 11 bases spanning the gap. CDR3 length equals 12 residues. The DNA for the CDR3 is TGCAGTGCTAATGGGGCTAAGGATACGCAGTATTTT. Translating it yields CSANGAKDTQYF.

This clonotype was seen ten or more times. The V call is TRBV12-3 or TRBV12-4, the J call TRBJ2-3; 12 bases match TRBD2. This CDR3 has 17 residues. Trimming removed 6 bases from V and 4 bases from J; junction bases left unmatched: 11. The DNA for the CDR3 is TGTGCCAGCAGCCTGGGGGCTAGCGGGAGGGCGGCAGATACGCAGTATTTT. Translating gives CASSLGASGRAADTQYF.

This clonotype was found many times. This chain connects TRBV7-2 to TRBJ2-6; D gene unclear. Germline CDR1 and CDR2: SGHTA and FQGNSA. This CDR3 contains 16 residues. V lost 5 bases and J lost 2, with 13 bases in between. DNA of the CDR3: TGTGCCAGCAGCCCAGTCCGACGTACTGGGGCCAACGTCCTGACTTTC. It is translated as CASSPVRRTGANVLTF.

At least ten counts were recorded for this clonotype. This chain connects TRBV7-2 to TRBJ2-3; D unresolved. CDR3 size: 15 residues. CDR1 is SGHTA, CDR2 FQGNSA, per germline. V shed 5 bases and J shed 2 bases, with 14 bases lying between them. The CDR3 protein is CASSPPLSLTDTQYF. As DNA, the CDR3 is TGTGCCAGCAGCCCTCCTCTATCCCTCACAGATACGCAGTATTTT.

At least ten counts were recorded for this clonotype. This chain connects TRBV6-5 to TRBJ2-1; the D gene is possibly TRBD2 (7 bases). Trimming shortened V by 7 bases and J by 4 bases, and 14 bases separated the two germline ends. The CDR3 has 14 amino acids. From germline, CDR1 is MNHEY and CDR2 SVGAGI. CDR3 sequence (DNA): TGTGCCAGCACCCGAGGGGGAGGGTACAATGAGCAGTTCTTC. This sequence encodes CASTRGGGYNEQFF.

This clonotype has at least ten counts. The chain employs TRBV20-1 and TRBJ1-5; D ambiguous. V was clipped by 0 bases and J by 0 bases, with 9 bases between them. The CDR3 totals 15 residues. Germline V gene lookup returns CDR1 DFQATT and CDR2 SNEGSKA (reference sequence). Written as DNA, the CDR3 is TGCAGTGCTAGAGATTCCGGGTATAGCAATCAGCCCCAGCATTTT. It is translated as CSARDSGYSNQPQHF.

This clonotype was observed many times. The rearrangement joins TRBV20-1 to TRBJ2-7, with TRBD2 matching 14 bases. The CDR3 is made up of 15 amino acids. CDR1 is DFQATT, CDR2 SNEGSKA, per germline (reference sequence). With V trimmed by 0 bases and J by 7 bases, 5 bases remained unmatched. CDR3 sequence reads: CSARDWGTSGSEQYF. The CDR3 coding sequence is TGCAGTGCTAGAGATTGGGGGACTAGCGGGAGTGAGCAGTACTTC.

The rearrangement links TRBV5-1 to TRBJ2-7; TRBD1 might be the D (6 bases). Germline CDR1 is SGHRS and CDR2 is YFSETQ. V dropped 0 bases and J dropped 6 bases, with 13 bases sitting between them. The length of the CDR3 is 14 residues. The DNA of the CDR3 is TGCGCCAGCAGCTTGGACAGGGCTTTAGGCGAGCAGTACTTC. Residues: CASSLDRALGEQYF.

This clonotype showed up many times. This chain joins TRBV7-2 and TRBJ2-7; a possible D gene is TRBD2 (6 bases). The germline V gene encodes CDR1 SGHTA and CDR2 FQGNSA. The CDR3 has 15 amino acids. The V gene lost 4 bases and the J gene lost 3 bases, with 16 bases spanning the gap. This CDR3 is CASSSSIAALYEQYF. The CDR3, as DNA: TGTGCCAGCAGCTCCTCTATAGCGGCCCTCTACGAGCAGTACTTC.

There are a few counts of this clonotype. This chain connects TRBV19 to TRBJ1-1; no firm D call. V shed 5 bases and J shed 0 bases, with 10 bases lying between them. This CDR3 has 14 amino acids. CDR1 is LNHDA, CDR2 SQIVND, per germline (reference sequence). DNA of the CDR3: TGTGCCAGTAGTGCGCCCCGGGTGAACACTGAAGCTTTCTTT. This encodes CASSAPRVNTEAFF.

Many counts were recorded for this clonotype. The chain links TRBV5-4 to TRBJ2-1; 7 bases match TRBD1. J gave up 8 bases and V 5 bases, and 10 bases lay outside the gene matches. From germline, CDR1 is SGHNT and CDR2 YYREEE (reference sequence). The CDR3 runs 14 residues. As DNA, the CDR3 is TGTGCCAGCAGGGTAGGACAGGAGAGTTATGAGCAGTTCTTC. Translating gives CASRVGQESYEQFF.

This clonotype has ten or more counts. This chain uses TRBV20-1 with TRBJ2-2; the match to TRBD2 covers 10 bases. The CDR3 totals 18 residues. Trimming took 3 bases from V and 0 from J; bases not matched to a gene: 10. In germline, CDR1 is DFQATT, CDR2 SNEGSKA (reference sequence). CDR3 residues: CSARSLASGGANTGELFF. CDR3 DNA sequence: TGCAGTGCTAGGTCGTTAGCTAGCGGGGGCGCGAACACCGGGGAGCTGTTTTTT.

This clonotype has a count of ten or more. J is TRBJ2-2 and V is TRBV6-2 or TRBV6-3; 8 bases are shared with TRBD1. The CDR3 length is 15 residues. CDR1 is MNHEY and CDR2 is SVGEGT in the germline V gene. Trimming cost V 5 bases and J 6 bases; bases outside gene matches: 8. CDR3 nucleotide sequence: TGTGCCAGCAGTAGTTGGACAGGGTCCCCCGGGGAGCTGTTTTTT. Translating it yields CASSSWTGSPGELFF.